This TCR beta chain was recovered during a study of OX40 agonist ivuxolimab in advanced cancers. Background on the study: Every 2 weeks, ivuxolimab was infused into the patients intravenously at between 0.01 and 10 mg/kg. The dose-escalation cohort had hepatocellular carcinoma, melanoma, renal cell or head and neck cancer. Broader study findings: Dosing at 0.1 to 3.0 mg/kg was accompanied by clonal expansion of CD4+ and CD8+ blood T cells by week 6. Expanded clones were, on average, more numerous in CD8+ T cells than in CD4+.

The V gene lost 3 bases and the J gene lost 0 bases, with 12 bases spanning the gap. This CDR3 has 16 residues. The germline V gene has CDR1 SEHNR and CDR2 FQNEAQ (reference sequence). Comments on this clone: Its antigen is as yet unknown.

Produced via immunoSEQ multiplex PCR; TCRdb's table is partial and in-frame only. The table has several thousand clones, 75% to 90% seen once; the top ten hold approximately 2.1%. Source: CD4+ or CD8+ T cells sorted from blood, taken in a trial of the OX40 agonist ivuxolimab. The clonotype comes from an adult with an advanced solid tumor such as melanoma, head and neck, liver or kidney cancer. The rearrangement links TRBV7-9 to TRBJ2-4, with D maybe TRBD2 (5 bases). This CDR3 reads CASSLVRLLAKNIQYF. In nucleotides, the CDR3 is TGTGCCAGCAGCTTGGTCAGACTATTAGCCAAAAACATTCAGTACTTC.